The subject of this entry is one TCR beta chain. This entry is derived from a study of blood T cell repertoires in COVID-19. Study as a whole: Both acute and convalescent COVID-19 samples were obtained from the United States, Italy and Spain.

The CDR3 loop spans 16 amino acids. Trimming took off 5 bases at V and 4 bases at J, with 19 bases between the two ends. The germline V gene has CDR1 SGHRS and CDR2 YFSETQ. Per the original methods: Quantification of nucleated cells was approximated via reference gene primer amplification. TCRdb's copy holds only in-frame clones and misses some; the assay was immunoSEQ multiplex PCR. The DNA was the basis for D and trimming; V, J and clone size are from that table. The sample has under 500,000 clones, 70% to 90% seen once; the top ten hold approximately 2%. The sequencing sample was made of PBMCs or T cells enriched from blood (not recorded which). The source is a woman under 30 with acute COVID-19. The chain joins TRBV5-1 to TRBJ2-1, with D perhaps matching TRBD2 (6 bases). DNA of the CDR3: TGCGCCAGCAGTTTCCTTGGGGGGAACTCTTACAATGAGCAGTTCTTC. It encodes CASSFLGGNSYNEQFF.